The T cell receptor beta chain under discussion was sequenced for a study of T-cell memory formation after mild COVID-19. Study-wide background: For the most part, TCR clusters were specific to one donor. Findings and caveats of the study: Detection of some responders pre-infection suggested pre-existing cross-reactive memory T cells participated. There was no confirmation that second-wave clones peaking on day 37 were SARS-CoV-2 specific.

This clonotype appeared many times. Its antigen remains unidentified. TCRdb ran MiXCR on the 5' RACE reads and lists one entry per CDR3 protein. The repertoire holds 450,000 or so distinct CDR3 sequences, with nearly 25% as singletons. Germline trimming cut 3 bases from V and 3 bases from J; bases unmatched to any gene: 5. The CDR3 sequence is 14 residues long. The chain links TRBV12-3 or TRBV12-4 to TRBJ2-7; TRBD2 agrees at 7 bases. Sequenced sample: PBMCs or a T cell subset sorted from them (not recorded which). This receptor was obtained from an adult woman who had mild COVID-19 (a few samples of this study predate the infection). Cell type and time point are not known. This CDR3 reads CASSFGGRGYEQYF. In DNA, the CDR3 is TGTGCCAGCAGTTTTGGAGGGAGGGGCTACGAGCAGTACTTC.